A selection of T cell receptor beta chains follows, all from one sample in a study of T cell responses to AZD1222 COVID-19 vaccine. TCRdb's copy holds only in-frame clones and misses some; the assay was immunoSEQ multiplex PCR. The sample lists approximately 65,000 clones, about nine tenths occurring once. Specimen: peripheral blood, collected on day 0 of AZD1222 vaccination. The receptors were gathered from an adult in good health. CDR3s include the opening cysteine and the closing phenylalanine or tryptophan. A D gene is named only where the DNA matches it firmly. Not every row has a clone size; where given, it reads once, few, many or a size class.

v_gene	abundance	d_gene	j_gene	CDR3aa	CDR3nt
TRBV6-2/TRBV6-3	.	TRBD1	TRBJ1-2	CASSYYLTGTYGYTF	TGTGCCAGCAGTTACTACTTGACAGGGACCTATGGCTACACCTTC
TRBV2	.	.	TRBJ1-6	CASIQEAFLYNSPLHF	TGTGCCAGCATCCAGGAAGCCTTTCTCTATAATTCACCCCTCCACTTT
TRBV9	few	.	TRBJ1-6	CASSGTVNSPLHF	TGTGCCAGCAGCGGGACAGTAAATTCACCCCTCCACTTT
TRBV4-1	.	.	TRBJ1-1	CASSSPGVWDQNTEAFF	TGCGCCAGCAGCTCCCCCGGAGTATGGGATCAGAACACTGAAGCTTTCTTT
TRBV6-2/TRBV6-3	.	.	TRBJ2-7	CASSYSNSHEQYF	TGTGCCAGCAGTTACTCGAACAGCCACGAGCAGTACTTC
TRBV28	.	TRBD1	TRBJ1-6	CASSSPGGNSPLHF	TGTGCCAGCAGTTCTCCAGGGGGCAATTCACCCCTCCACTTT
TRBV19	.	TRBD1	TRBJ1-6	CASSEFRDSVALHF	TGTGCCAGTAGTGAATTCCGGGACAGTGTGGCCCTCCACTTT
TRBV28	once	.	TRBJ1-3	CASSFTYRNTIYF	TGTGCCAGCAGTTTTACGTATAGAAACACCATATATTTT
TRBV7-9	.	.	TRBJ1-3	CASSSGIGTFSGNTIYF	TGTGCCAGCAGCTCCGGCATCGGGACATTCTCTGGAAACACCATATATTTT
TRBV30	.	.	TRBJ1-5	CAWSAGVGVGQPQHF	TGTGCCTGGAGTGCCGGGGTTGGGGTAGGACAGCCCCAGCATTTT
TRBV10-2	once	.	TRBJ1-1	CASRVERGPTEAFF	TGCGCCAGCAGAGTCGAACGGGGGCCCACTGAAGCTTTCTTT
TRBV24-1	.	TRBD1	TRBJ1-5	CATSDPRQGSNQPQHF	TGTGCCACCAGTGATCCCCGACAGGGGAGCAATCAGCCCCAGCATTTT
TRBV19	once	.	TRBJ1-1	CASKRGRNTEAFF	TGTGCCAGTAAACGCGGCAGAAACACTGAAGCTTTCTTT
TRBV3-1/TRBV3-2	.	TRBD2	TRBJ2-1	CASSPGSGNGANEQFF	TGTGCCAGCAGCCCGGGTAGCGGGAATGGTGCCAATGAGCAGTTCTTC
TRBV7-2	.	.	TRBJ2-1	CASSLRGGGNNEQFF	TGTGCCAGCAGCCTGAGGGGCGGGGGCAACAATGAGCAGTTCTTC
TRBV2	.	.	TRBJ2-1	CASNYGAPAYNEQFF	TGTGCCAGCAACTACGGGGCGCCGGCATACAATGAGCAGTTCTTC
TRBV29-1	.	TRBD2	TRBJ2-5	CSVDRGSQETQYF	TGCAGCGTTGACCGCGGGAGCCAAGAGACCCAGTACTTC
TRBV11-2	.	TRBD2	TRBJ2-1	CASSPGKFSGGHEQFF	TGTGCCAGCAGCCCCGGGAAATTTAGCGGGGGCCATGAGCAGTTCTTC
TRBV29-1	.	.	TRBJ2-2	CSVGAGELFF	TGCAGCGTCGGCGCCGGGGAGCTGTTTTTT
TRBV4-2	few	.	TRBJ1-2	CASSQEGGTTRGYTF	TGTGCCAGCAGCCAAGAGGGGGGAACTACGAGAGGCTACACCTTC
TRBV6-2/TRBV6-3	.	TRBD2	TRBJ2-7	CASSYSGTSNGEQYF	TGTGCCAGCAGTTACTCTGGGACTAGTAACGGCGAGCAGTACTTC
TRBV5-5	.	.	TRBJ1-5	CASSRTERSNQPQHF	TGTGCCAGCAGCCGGACAGAGAGAAGCAATCAGCCCCAGCATTTT
TRBV4-1	.	TRBD1	TRBJ1-2	CASSRDRAEGYTF	TGCGCCAGCAGCCGAGACAGGGCGGAAGGCTACACCTTC
TRBV5-3	.	TRBD2	TRBJ2-7	CARSLSRWSGTSYEQYF	TGTGCCAGAAGCTTGTCACGGTGGAGCGGGACCTCCTACGAGCAGTACTTC
TRBV5-1	once	.	TRBJ1-2	CASSIDIYGYTF	TGCGCCAGCAGCATCGACATCTATGGCTACACCTTC
TRBV19	once	.	TRBJ2-7	CASSILVSGAREQYF	TGTGCCAGTAGTATTCTGGTATCGGGAGCCAGAGAGCAGTACTTC
TRBV30	.	.	TRBJ2-3	CAWSKGRRSDTQYF	TGTGCCTGGAGTAAGGGGAGGAGGTCAGATACGCAGTATTTT
TRBV6-6	.	.	TRBJ1-5	CASSPVTGFKGPQHF	TGTGCCAGCAGTCCGGTTACAGGGTTTAAAGGGCCCCAGCATTTT
TRBV6-5	.	TRBD1	TRBJ1-4	CASSSRGRNEKLFF	TGTGCCAGCAGTAGCAGGGGGCGGAATGAAAAACTGTTTTTT
TRBV6-5	.	.	TRBJ1-2	CASTTGLGGYTF	TGTGCCAGCACTACGGGGCTTGGGGGCTACACCTTC
TRBV6-1	once	.	TRBJ1-5	CASSEISGAFPPQHF	TGTGCCAGCAGTGAAATCTCAGGGGCATTCCCGCCCCAGCATTTT
TRBV11-2	once	TRBD1	TRBJ1-2	CASSLAGTGGFGYTF	TGTGCCAGCAGCTTAGCCGGGACAGGGGGCTTTGGCTACACCTTC
TRBV29-1	.	TRBD1	TRBJ2-1	CSVEEGDRGSSYNEQFF	TGCAGCGTTGAAGAAGGCGACAGGGGGAGCTCCTACAATGAGCAGTTCTTC
TRBV12-3/TRBV12-4	.	TRBD1	TRBJ1-4	CASSWDREELFF	TGTGCCAGCAGTTGGGACAGGGAGGAACTGTTTTTT
TRBV7-9	once	TRBD1	TRBJ1-6	CASSSSTGGDSPLHF	TGTGCCAGCAGCTCTTCGACAGGGGGCGATTCACCCCTCCACTTT
TRBV9	.	.	TRBJ1-1	CASSVVSSNTEAFF	TGTGCCAGCAGCGTAGTTTCCAGCAACACTGAAGCTTTCTTT
TRBV27	.	TRBD2	TRBJ2-2	CASSPPPGLAFGGELFF	TGTGCCAGCAGTCCTCCCCCGGGACTAGCTTTCGGCGGGGAGCTGTTTTTT
TRBV5-6	.	.	TRBJ1-1	CASSLAQANTEAFF	TGTGCCAGCAGCTTGGCCCAGGCGAACACTGAAGCTTTCTTT
TRBV29-1	.	.	TRBJ2-3	CSAEAGSADTQYF	TGCAGCGCTGAAGCAGGGTCAGCAGATACGCAGTATTTT
TRBV6-4	.	.	TRBJ1-5	CASSGNSNQPQHF	TGTGCCAGCAGTGGCAACAGCAATCAGCCCCAGCATTTT
TRBV2	once	.	TRBJ2-7	CASSQDSTGATYEQYF	TGTGCCAGCAGCCAGGACAGTACAGGTGCTACCTACGAGCAGTACTTC
TRBV5-8	.	TRBD1	TRBJ1-4	CASSLGDRSEKLFF	TGTGCCAGCAGCTTGGGGGACAGATCCGAAAAACTGTTTTTT
TRBV19	.	TRBD2	TRBJ2-5	CASSIGLAFKKETQYF	TGTGCCAGTAGTATTGGACTAGCGTTTAAAAAAGAGACCCAGTACTTC
TRBV19	.	TRBD2	TRBJ2-1	CASSKGLAGVWGEQFF	TGTGCCAGTAGTAAGGGACTAGCGGGAGTGTGGGGTGAGCAGTTCTTC
TRBV6-5	once	TRBD1	TRBJ1-1	CASSRRDRGTEAFF	TGTGCCAGCAGTAGGCGGGACAGAGGTACTGAAGCTTTCTTT
TRBV5-6	few	TRBD1	TRBJ1-5	CASSLDRGMVNQPQHF	TGTGCCAGCAGCTTGGACAGGGGGATGGTCAATCAGCCCCAGCATTTT
TRBV7-8	.	TRBD2	TRBJ2-7	CASSSVGPGLAGPSYEQYF	TGTGCCAGCAGCTCGGTGGGTCCCGGACTAGCGGGACCCTCCTACGAGCAGTACTTC
TRBV5-8	.	.	TRBJ1-1	CASSLGSLVASTEAFF	TGTGCCAGCAGCTTGGGTTCGCTGGTGGCCTCCACTGAAGCTTTCTTT
TRBV29-1	.	.	TRBJ1-5	CSVADGVLGNQPQHF	TGCAGCGTAGCCGATGGGGTACTTGGCAATCAGCCCCAGCATTTT
TRBV5-1	.	TRBD2	TRBJ2-1	CASSWSGSGNNEQFF	TGCGCCAGCAGCTGGAGCGGGAGTGGAAACAATGAGCAGTTCTTC
TRBV10-3	.	TRBD1	TRBJ2-5	CAISESLGTGQETQYF	TGTGCCATCAGTGAGTCGCTGGGGACAGGCCAAGAGACCCAGTACTTC
TRBV19	.	TRBD2	TRBJ2-2	CASSIVTSGSGGELFF	TGTGCCAGTAGTATAGTGACTAGCGGGAGCGGCGGGGAGCTGTTTTTT
TRBV19	few	TRBD1	TRBJ2-5	CASSDVGTAKETQYF	TGTGCCAGTAGTGATGTAGGGACAGCTAAAGAGACCCAGTACTTC
TRBV7-7	.	.	TRBJ2-5	CASSLEASDYQETQYF	TGTGCCAGCAGCTTAGAAGCTTCAGATTATCAAGAGACCCAGTACTTC
TRBV9	once	.	TRBJ1-1	CASSVVVGSTEAFF	TGTGCCAGCAGCGTAGTTGTTGGCAGCACTGAAGCTTTCTTT